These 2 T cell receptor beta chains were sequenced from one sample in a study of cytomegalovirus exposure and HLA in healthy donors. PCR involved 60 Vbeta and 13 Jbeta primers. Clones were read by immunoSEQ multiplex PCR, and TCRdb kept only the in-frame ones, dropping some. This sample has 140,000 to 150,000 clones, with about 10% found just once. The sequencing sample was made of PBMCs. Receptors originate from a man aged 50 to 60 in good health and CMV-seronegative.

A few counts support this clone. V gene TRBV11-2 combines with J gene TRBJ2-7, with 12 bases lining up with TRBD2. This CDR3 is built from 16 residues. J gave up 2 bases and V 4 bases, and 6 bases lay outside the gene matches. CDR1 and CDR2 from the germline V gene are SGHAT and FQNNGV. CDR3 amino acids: CASSWQASGRAYEQYF. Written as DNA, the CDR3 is TGTGCCAGCAGCTGGCAGGCTAGCGGGAGGGCCTACGAGCAGTACTTC.

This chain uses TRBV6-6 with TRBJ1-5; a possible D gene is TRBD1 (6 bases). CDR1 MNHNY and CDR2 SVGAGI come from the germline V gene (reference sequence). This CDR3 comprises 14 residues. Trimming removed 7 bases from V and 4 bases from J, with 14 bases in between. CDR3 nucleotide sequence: TGTGCCAGCACCCTAACAGGGATAAATCAGCCCCAGCATTTT. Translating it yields CASTLTGINQPQHF.